The 16 T cell receptor beta chains reported below all come from one sample, sequenced in a study of human T cells and chemical hapten exposure. The time point here: healthy volunteer bleed at 6 weeks. It was unfractionated whole blood from which total RNA was extracted. One entry per CDR3 protein results from TCRdb running MiXCR on the RACE reads. The sample consists of roughly 71,000 distinct CDR3 sequences, under 7.5% of them appearing once. The sequencing input was whole blood. The receptors derive from a female donor in good health. Some clones in this sample may be carry-over from other donors' samples.

The chain links TRBV24-1 to TRBJ2-5; the D gene could be TRBD1 or TRBD2 (5 bases each). The CDR3 covers 13 residues. Germline CDR1 is KGHDR and CDR2 is SFDVKD. V lost 5 bases to trimming and J lost 1 base, with 7 bases between them. CDR3 loop: CATSGGTQETQYF. The CDR3 coding sequence is TGTGCCACCAGTGGGGGGACCCAAGAGACCCAGTACTTC.

By sample fraction, this clonotype is medium-sized (0.01 to 0.1%). The V and J genes are TRBV6-4 and TRBJ2-3; TRBD2 matches 10 bases. The length of the CDR3 is 16 residues. In germline, CDR1 is MRHNA, CDR2 SNTAGT. Unmatched junction bases numbered 5, after V lost 3 bases and J lost 2 bases. The CDR3 sequence: CASSETAGGITDTQYF. CDR3 DNA: TGTGCCAGCAGTGAAACAGCGGGAGGGATCACAGATACGCAGTATTTT.

The chain uses TRBV28 and TRBJ1-5; perhaps TRBD1 as D (5 bases). The CDR3 consists of 16 residues. V lost 2 bases to trimming and J lost 1 base, with 12 bases between them. Germline CDR1 reads MDHEN; CDR2 reads SYDVKM. CDR3 sequence reads: CASSLLREGSNQPQHF. Here the CDR3 DNA reads TGTGCCAGCAGTTTACTCAGGGAGGGGAGCAATCAGCCCCAGCATTTT.

This clonotype appeared a few times. The rearrangement joins TRBV28 to TRBJ2-5, with 8 bases lining up with TRBD1. Per germline, CDR1 MDHEN and CDR2 SYDVKM. V was clipped by 3 bases and J by 1 base; unmatched bases: 4. The CDR3 is 15 residues long. The CDR3 protein is CASSLPDRGQETQYF. CDR3 DNA: TGTGCCAGCAGTTTGCCCGACAGGGGCCAAGAGACCCAGTACTTC.

This clonotype was recorded at least ten times. The J gene is TRBJ2-3, the V gene TRBV7-9; D may be TRBD2 (6 bases). From germline, CDR1 is SEHNR and CDR2 FQNEAQ (reference sequence). V was pared by 4 bases and J by 0 bases, with 14 bases between. The CDR3 is 16 residues long. The CDR3 DNA reads as TGTGCCAGCAGCTCATTTAGCGGAGGGAGCACAGATACGCAGTATTTT. Translated: CASSSFSGGSTDTQYF.

The chain is built from TRBV9 and TRBJ2-3; D call uncertain. Germline-derived CDR1 and CDR2 are SGDLS and YYNGEE. The CDR3 contains 16 residues. V was clipped by 4 bases and J by 0 bases, with 15 bases between them. The CDR3 nucleotides are TGTGCCAGCAGCTTTTCGTTCGAGGCTAGCACAGATACGCAGTATTTT. Its translation is CASSFSFEASTDTQYF.

The table lists this clonotype with many counts. The chain employs TRBV29-1 and TRBJ1-1, with no clear D. Germline V lookup: CDR1 SQVTM, CDR2 ANQGSEA. The CDR3 length is 16 residues. V was pared by 4 bases and J by 2 bases, with 20 bases between. The DNA for the CDR3 is TGCAGCGTTGTTAGGGCGATGCTGCAGGCCAACACTGAAGCTTTCTTT. Protein: CSVVRAMLQANTEAFF.

The V and J genes are TRBV12-3 or TRBV12-4 and TRBJ1-5; 8 nucleotides align to TRBD1. The CDR3 has 13 amino acids. V lost 5 bases and J lost 6; bases outside the gene matches: 3. The CDR3 sequence is CASSPGGRQPQHF. DNA of the CDR3: TGTGCCAGCAGTCCAGGGGGCCGTCAGCCCCAGCATTTT.

This chain joins TRBV6-1 and TRBJ2-1, with 14 positions matching TRBD2. CDR3 size: 15 residues. CDR1 MNHNS and CDR2 SASEGT come from the germline V gene. With V trimmed by 8 bases and J by 8 bases, 8 bases remained unmatched. CDR3 bases: TGTGCCAGCGGGACTAGCGGGAGTTTTAAGGATGAGCAGTTCTTC. Residues: CASGTSGSFKDEQFF.

This clonotype was seen many times. J is TRBJ2-1 and V is TRBV2, with 9 bases aligning to TRBD2. The germline gives CDR1 SNHLY, CDR2 FYNNEI. V shed 1 base, J shed 14 bases, and the junction held 6 bases outside the gene matches. CDR3 size: 13 residues. The CDR3 bases are TGTGCCAGCAGTGAAGGGCAGCGGGAGGACGAGTTCTTC. It is translated as CASSEGQREDEFF.

Comment on this clonotype: This may arise from a read error, as a much more abundant clone is one base away. The V and J genes are TRBV29-1 and TRBJ2-5; 8 bases map to TRBD1. This CDR3 spans 14 amino acids. With V trimmed by 7 bases and J by 5 bases, 12 bases remained unmatched. Germline lookup yields CDR1 SQVTM and CDR2 ANQGSEA. This CDR3 reads CSAVVQYRGETQYF. The CDR3 nucleotides are TGCAGCGCTGTCGTCCAATACAGGGGGGAGACCCAGTACTTC.

V and J are TRBV6-4 and TRBJ2-3, with a tentative D call TRBD2 (5 bases). Germline CDR1 reads MRHNA; CDR2 reads SNTAGT. V was trimmed by 4 bases and J by 6 bases, leaving 14 bases between them. CDR3 length: 14 amino acids. The CDR3 DNA reads TGTGCCAGCAGTGTCGGCGGGTCCGGGGATACGCAGTATTTT. Encoded protein: CASSVGGSGDTQYF.

This clonotype came up many times. This chain links TRBV5-6 with TRBJ2-1; TRBD2 matches at 14 bases. The CDR3 runs 16 residues. Germline-derived CDR1 and CDR2 are SGHDT and YYEEEE. With 4 bases clipped from V and 7 bases from J, the junction kept 7 bases outside the gene matches. The CDR3 is CASSPRLAGGRNEQFF. The CDR3 nucleotides read TGTGCCAGCAGCCCCCGACTAGCGGGAGGGCGGAATGAGCAGTTCTTC.

This clonotype was recorded a few times. Sequence at one end of the junction differs from germline and may be a read error. The V and J genes are TRBV20-1 and TRBJ2-3, with D unresolved. Germline V gene lookup returns CDR1 DFQATT and CDR2 SNEGSKA (reference sequence). CDR3 length equals 13 residues. The CDR3 sequence is CSARETSTDTQYF. CDR3 bases: TGCAGTGCGAGAGAAACAAGCACAGATACGCAGTATTTT.

The chain couples TRBV28 to TRBJ2-7, with 10 bases matching TRBD2. The V and J ends lost 5 bases and 0 bases, in that order; junction bases with no gene match: 4. This CDR3 has 15 amino acids. Per the germline V gene, CDR1 is MDHEN and CDR2 is SYDVKM. This CDR3 is CASSVGLAASYEQYF. Here the CDR3 DNA reads TGTGCCAGCAGTGTCGGACTAGCGGCCTCCTACGAGCAGTACTTC.

The genes are TRBV30 and TRBJ2-1; 7 nucleotides line up with TRBD1. The CDR3 spans 15 residues. V was clipped by 0 bases and J by 3 bases; unmatched bases: 5. From germline, CDR1 is GTSNPN and CDR2 SVGIG (reference sequence). As DNA, the CDR3 is TGTGCCTGGAGTGTAACGGGACAGCTCTACAATGAGCAGTTCTTC. Translated, it gives CAWSVTGQLYNEQFF.